This record looks at one T cell receptor (beta chain) sequence and its context. The antigen remains undetermined. Assay: immunoSEQ multiplex PCR; the TCRdb copy retains only in-frame clones and omits some. The sample lists approximately 140,000 clones, 75% to 95% seen once, with 2.5% to 3% in the top ten. This sample stems from a study of T cell responses to AZD1222 COVID-19 vaccine. The study, taken as a whole, reports: Elevations in Spike-specific TCR breadth and depth followed administration of two AZD1222 doses.

CDR3 length equals 13 residues. The germline V gene has CDR1 MNHEY and CDR2 SVGAGI. Trimming removed 7 bases at V and 8 bases at J, with 17 bases between. The receptor was derived from an adult in good health. The J gene is TRBJ1-1, the V gene TRBV6-5; D might be TRBD1 (5 bases). The source was peripheral blood, collected on day 0 of MenACWY control vaccination. CDR3 loop: CASKTAGSYEAFF. The CDR3 nucleotides read TGTGCCAGCAAAACAGCAGGGAGCTACGAAGCTTTCTTT.